The text below deals with one TCR beta chain. At least ten counts were recorded for this clonotype. The antigen it recognizes is unknown. No base quality information exists; no much larger clone differs at one position. Here V drops 0 bases and J drops 9 bases, and the junction holds 12 bases not matched to any gene. The CDR3, from cysteine to phenylalanine, totals 17 residues. Only the CDR3 DNA is retained, 51 bases long and in frame from the first base. From a lookup of the germline V gene, CDR1 and CDR2 are SGHVS and FQNEAQ. These data come from a study of early T cells in non-severe SARS-CoV-2 infection (dated by TCRdb to about 2021). Turning to the overall study: Because TCR sequencing relied on bulk RNA taken from unsorted whole blood, pairing of alpha and beta chains was not possible.

The library was built by means of 5' RACE. TCRdb records NextSeq 500 as the sequencer. Unique molecular identifiers were attached to individual cDNA molecules in the TCR library protocol so that sequencing error and PCR bias could be corrected. Both TCR alpha and beta chains were sequenced, and tight co-correlation was observed between alpha and beta sequence abundances in each sample. The authors' analysis ran thus. Decombinator V4 was used to annotate the V gene, J gene and CDR3 of the TCR sequences. Expanded TCRs were defined as changing significantly between any two time points under a Poisson model with p below 0.0001. TCR abundances were normalised to the total number of TCRs sequenced in each sample and reported as counts per million. TRAV1-2 paired with TRAJ12, TRAJ20 or TRAJ33 defined MAIT TCRs, while TRAV10 paired with TRAJ18 defined iNKT TCRs. VDJdb, accessed 1 November 2021, was searched for CMV, EBV and SARS-CoV-2 annotated TCRs, excluding TCRs annotated for multiple antigens. Through fastp at Q25 and MiXCR, TCRdb rebuilt clones from the public reads, retaining in-frame beta chains. Identical CDR3 proteins give one entry, which carries the most common genes and DNA. The V and J calls and clone size come from TCRdb's table, not from the authors' own analysis. For this sample there are roughly 80,000 distinct CDR3 sequences; 8.5% to 10% appear just once. Nearly 5% of the sample goes to the ten largest clones.

Paper-wide results and their limitations: VDJdb matching was skewed toward anti-spike CD8 responses and likely underestimated virus-specific expansions by missing private and CD4 specificities.

A case-control design nested within a healthcare worker cohort in London, UK, was used, with weekly nasopharyngeal swab PCR tests and blood sampling performed. Between 23 and 31 March 2020, the week of the UK lockdown, healthcare workers were enrolled and then followed up weekly for as long as 16 weeks. The chain is assembled from TRBV7-8 and TRBJ2-1, with 9 bases in between that match TRBD2. This receptor was taken from an adult who was a healthcare worker with PCR-confirmed SARS-CoV-2 infection or an uninfected control (not recorded which). The sequencing sample was made of whole blood. The nucleotide sequence reads TGTGCCAGCAGCTTAGCCCGGCTAGCGGGAATAAATCGTGAGCAGTTCTTC. The resulting protein is CASSLARLAGINREQFF. The reference TRBV7-8 and TRBJ2-1 proteins fill in what lies around the CDR3, so the full variable domain reads GAGVSQSPRYKVAKRGQDVALRCDPISGHVSLFWYQQALGQGPEFLTYFQNEAQLDKSGLPSDRFFAERPEGSVSTLKIQRTQQEDSAVYLCASSLARLAGINREQFFGPGTRLTVL.